This T cell receptor (beta chain) was sequenced for a study of blood T cell repertoires in COVID-19. Study in general: Samples representing acute and convalescent COVID-19 were sourced from the United States, Italy and Spain.

As handled by the study authors: Amplification with reference gene primers provided the estimates of nucleated cell counts. TCRdb keeps only in-frame clones here, not all; method: immunoSEQ multiplex PCR. V and J calls and clone size are those listed in that table; D and trimming were worked out from the DNA. The sample includes about 270,000 clones, approximately 90% of them seen just once. Individuals drawn from 20 to 30 US areas were roughly 18 to 89 years old. Cohort allocation depended upon clinical history that participants reported. Sequencing input: PBMCs or T cells enriched from blood (not recorded which). This TCR derives from a middle-aged man who had been exposed to COVID-19.

The CDR3 sequence is CATSSDRVGQPQHF. In nucleotides, the CDR3 is TGTGCCACCAGCTCCGACAGGGTTGGACAGCCCCAGCATTTT. J is TRBJ1-5 and V is TRBV15; 7 bases line up with TRBD1. Germline CDR1 LNHNV, CDR2 YYDKDF (reference sequence). CDR3 length: 14 residues. After removal of 5 bases from V and 7 bases from J, the junction contained 8 bases not matched to a gene.